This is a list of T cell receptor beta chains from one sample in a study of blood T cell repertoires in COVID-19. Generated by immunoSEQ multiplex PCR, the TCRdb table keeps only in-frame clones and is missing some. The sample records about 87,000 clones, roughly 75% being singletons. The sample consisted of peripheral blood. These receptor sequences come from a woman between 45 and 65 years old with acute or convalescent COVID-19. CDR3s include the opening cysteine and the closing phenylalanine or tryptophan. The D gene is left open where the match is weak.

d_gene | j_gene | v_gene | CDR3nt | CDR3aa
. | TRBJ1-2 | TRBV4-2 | TGTGCCAGCAGCCAAGACGGGAACTATGGCTACACCTTC | CASSQDGNYGYTF
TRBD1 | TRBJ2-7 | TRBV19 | TGTGCCAGTAGTACAACAGGGGGCGCTTACGAGCAGTACTTC | CASSTTGGAYEQYF
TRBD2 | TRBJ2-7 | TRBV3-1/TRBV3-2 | TGTGCCAGCAGCCCAGCGGGGGGTGGGGCCTACGAGCAGTACTTC | CASSPAGGGAYEQYF
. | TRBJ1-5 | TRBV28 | TGTGCCAGCAGACGTCAGGGGTCAGAGGGTCAGCCCCAGCATTTT | CASRRQGSEGQPQHF
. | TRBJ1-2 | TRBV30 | TGTGCCTGGACATCTTCTAGCTATGGCTACACCTTC | CAWTSSSYGYTF
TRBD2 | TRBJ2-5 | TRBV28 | TGTGCCAGCAGTTGGACTAGCGGGGGGGTCCAAGAGACCCAGTACTTC | CASSWTSGGVQETQYF
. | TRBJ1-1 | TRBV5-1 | TGCGCCAGCAGCGAACAGGGGAACACTGAAGCTTTCTTT | CASSEQGNTEAFF
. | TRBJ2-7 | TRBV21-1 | TGTGCCAGCAGCAAAGGGGACGGGGGGGCATACGAGCAGTACTTC | CASSKGDGGAYEQYF
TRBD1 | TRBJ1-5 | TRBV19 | TGTGCCAGTAACGACAGGGGGAGAGGCAATCAGCCCCAGCATTTT | CASNDRGRGNQPQHF
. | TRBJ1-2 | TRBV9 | TGTGCCAGCAGCCCCCGACAGAACTATGGCTACACCTTC | CASSPRQNYGYTF